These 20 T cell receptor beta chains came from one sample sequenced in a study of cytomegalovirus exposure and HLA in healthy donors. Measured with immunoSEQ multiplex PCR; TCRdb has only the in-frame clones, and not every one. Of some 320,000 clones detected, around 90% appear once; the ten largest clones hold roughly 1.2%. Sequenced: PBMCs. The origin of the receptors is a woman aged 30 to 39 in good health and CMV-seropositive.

The CDR3, as DNA: TGCGCCAGCAGCCAAGATATCGGCCTCCTCAATTCTGACTATGGCTACACCTTC. It encodes CASSQDIGLLNSDYGYTF. V and J are TRBV4-3 and TRBJ1-2; D gene ambiguous. The CDR3 has 18 amino acids. V dropped 0 bases and J dropped 3 bases, with 20 bases sitting between them. In germline, CDR1 is LGHNA, CDR2 YSLEER.

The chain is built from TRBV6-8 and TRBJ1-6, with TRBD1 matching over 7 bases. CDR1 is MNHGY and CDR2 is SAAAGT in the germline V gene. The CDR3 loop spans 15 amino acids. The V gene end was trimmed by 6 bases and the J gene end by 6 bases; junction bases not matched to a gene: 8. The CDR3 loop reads CASRKQGKGNSPLHF. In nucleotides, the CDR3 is TGTGCCAGCAGAAAACAGGGGAAGGGTAATTCACCCCTCCACTTT.

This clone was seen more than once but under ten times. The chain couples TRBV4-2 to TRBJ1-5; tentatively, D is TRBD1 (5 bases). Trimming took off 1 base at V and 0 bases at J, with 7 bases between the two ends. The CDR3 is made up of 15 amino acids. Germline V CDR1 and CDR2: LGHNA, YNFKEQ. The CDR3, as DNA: TGTGCCAGCAGCCAAGCAGGGTATAGCAATCAGCCCCAGCATTTT. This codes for CASSQAGYSNQPQHF.

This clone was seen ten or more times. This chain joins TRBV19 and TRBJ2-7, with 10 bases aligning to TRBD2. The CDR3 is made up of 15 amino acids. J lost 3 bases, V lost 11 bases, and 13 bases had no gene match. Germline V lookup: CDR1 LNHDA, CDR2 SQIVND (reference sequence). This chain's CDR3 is CAVSRGLAADYEQYF. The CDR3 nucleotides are TGTGCCGTCTCACGCGGACTAGCGGCTGACTACGAGCAGTACTTC. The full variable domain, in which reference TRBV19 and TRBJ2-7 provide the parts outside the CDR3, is DGGITQSPKYLFRKEGQNVTLSCEQNLNHDAMYWYRQDPGQGLRLIYYSQIVNDFQKGDIAEGYSVSREKKESFPLTVTSAQKNPTAFYLCAVSRGLAADYEQYFGPGTRLTVT.

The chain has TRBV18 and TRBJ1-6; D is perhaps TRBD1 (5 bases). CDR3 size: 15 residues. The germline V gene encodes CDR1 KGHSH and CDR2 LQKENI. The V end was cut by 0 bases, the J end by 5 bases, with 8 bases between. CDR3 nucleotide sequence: TGTGCCAGCTCACCACCGCAAGGGGATAATTCACCCCTCCACTTT. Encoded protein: CASSPPQGDNSPLHF.

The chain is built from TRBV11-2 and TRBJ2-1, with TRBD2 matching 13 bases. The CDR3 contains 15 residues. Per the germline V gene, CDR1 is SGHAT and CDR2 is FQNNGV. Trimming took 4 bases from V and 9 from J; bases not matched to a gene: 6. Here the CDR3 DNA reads TGTGCCAGCAGCTCACTAGCGGGAGGGCTTAGTGAGCAGTTCTTC. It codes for CASSSLAGGLSEQFF.

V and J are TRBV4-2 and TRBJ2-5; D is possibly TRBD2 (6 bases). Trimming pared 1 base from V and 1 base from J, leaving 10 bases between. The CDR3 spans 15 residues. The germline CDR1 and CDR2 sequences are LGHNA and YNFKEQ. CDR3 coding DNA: TGTGCCAGCAGCCAAGTGGCGGGAACCCAAGAGACCCAGTACTTC. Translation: CASSQVAGTQETQYF.

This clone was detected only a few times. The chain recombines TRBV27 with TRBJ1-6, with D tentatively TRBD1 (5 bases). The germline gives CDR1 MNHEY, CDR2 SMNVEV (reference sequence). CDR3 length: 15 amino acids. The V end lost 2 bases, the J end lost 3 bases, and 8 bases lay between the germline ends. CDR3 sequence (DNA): TGTGCCAGCAGTTTACAGGGAGGCTATAATTCACCCCTCCACTTT. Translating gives CASSLQGGYNSPLHF.

Written as DNA, the CDR3 is TGTGCCAGCAGTCCCGGGCGAGCGTATAATTCACCCCTCCACTTT. It is translated as CASSPGRAYNSPLHF. The chain is built from TRBV7-8 and TRBJ1-6; no firm D call. The V end was cut by 6 bases, the J end by 4 bases, with 13 bases between. CDR1 is SGHVS and CDR2 is FQNEAQ in the germline V gene. The CDR3 sequence is 15 residues long. Complete variable domain (other parts from reference TRBV7-8 and TRBJ1-6): GAGVSQSPRYKVAKRGQDVALRCDPISGHVSLFWYQQALGQGPEFLTYFQNEAQLDKSGLPSDRFFAERPEGSVSTLKIQRTQQEDSAVYLCASSPGRAYNSPLHFGNGTRLTVT.

CDR3 bases: TGCGCCAGCAGCCGGGACAGGGGATTTAATCAGCCCCAGCATTTT. Translating it yields CASSRDRGFNQPQHF. The rearrangement uses TRBV4-3 and TRBJ1-5, with TRBD1 identical over 10 bases. Trimming removed 4 bases from V and 4 bases from J; junction bases left unmatched: 4. Germline lookup yields CDR1 LGHNA and CDR2 YSLEER. The CDR3 totals 15 residues.

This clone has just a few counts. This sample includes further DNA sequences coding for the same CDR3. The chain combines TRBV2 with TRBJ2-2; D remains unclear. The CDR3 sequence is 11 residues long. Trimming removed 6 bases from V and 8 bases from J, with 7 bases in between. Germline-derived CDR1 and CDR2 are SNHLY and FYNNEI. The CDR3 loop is CASREIGELFF. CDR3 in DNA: TGTGCCAGCAGGGAGATTGGGGAGCTGTTTTTT.

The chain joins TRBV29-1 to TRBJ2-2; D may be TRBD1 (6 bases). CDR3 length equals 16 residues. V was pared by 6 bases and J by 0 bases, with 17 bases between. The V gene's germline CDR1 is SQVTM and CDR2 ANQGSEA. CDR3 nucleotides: TGCAGCGTGCCTCGGACAGATACGACGAACACCGGGGAGCTGTTTTTT. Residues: CSVPRTDTTNTGELFF.

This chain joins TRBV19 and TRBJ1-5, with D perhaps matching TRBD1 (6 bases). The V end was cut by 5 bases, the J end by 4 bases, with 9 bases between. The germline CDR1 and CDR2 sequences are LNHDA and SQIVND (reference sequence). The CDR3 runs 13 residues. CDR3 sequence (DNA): TGTGCCAGTAGTGTCGGACAGAATCAGCCCCAGCATTTT. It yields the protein CASSVGQNQPQHF. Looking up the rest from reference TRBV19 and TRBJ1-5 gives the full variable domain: DGGITQSPKYLFRKEGQNVTLSCEQNLNHDAMYWYRQDPGQGLRLIYYSQIVNDFQKGDIAEGYSVSREKKESFPLTVTSAQKNPTAFYLCASSVGQNQPQHFGDGTRLSIL.

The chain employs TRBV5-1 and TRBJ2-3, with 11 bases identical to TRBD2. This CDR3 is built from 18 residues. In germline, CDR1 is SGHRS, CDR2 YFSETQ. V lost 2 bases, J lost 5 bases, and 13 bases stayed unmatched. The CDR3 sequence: CASSFLAGGIRMGDTQYF. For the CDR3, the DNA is TGCGCCAGCAGCTTTCTAGCGGGAGGAATCCGAATGGGAGATACGCAGTATTTT.

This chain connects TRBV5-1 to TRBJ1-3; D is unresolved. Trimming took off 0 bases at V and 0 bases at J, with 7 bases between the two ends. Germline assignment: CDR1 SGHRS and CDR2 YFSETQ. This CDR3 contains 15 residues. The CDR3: CASSLDRPSGNTIYF. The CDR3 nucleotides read TGCGCCAGCAGCTTGGACAGACCCTCTGGAAACACCATATATTTT.

In DNA, the CDR3 is TGTGCCAGTAGTATCGAAGTGTATCAGCCCCAGCATTTT. Amino acids: CASSIEVYQPQHF. This rearrangement joins TRBV19 to TRBJ1-5; D not certain. Trimming left V 3 bases short and J 5 bases short, with 8 bases between. The CDR3 runs to 13 residues. CDR1 and CDR2 (germline): LNHDA, SQIVND (reference sequence).

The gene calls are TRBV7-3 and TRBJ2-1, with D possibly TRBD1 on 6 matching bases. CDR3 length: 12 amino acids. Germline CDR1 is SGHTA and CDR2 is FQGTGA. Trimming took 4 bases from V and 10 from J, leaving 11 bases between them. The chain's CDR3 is CASSSRGGEQFF. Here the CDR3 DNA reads TGTGCCAGCAGCTCCAGGGGCGGCGAGCAGTTCTTC.

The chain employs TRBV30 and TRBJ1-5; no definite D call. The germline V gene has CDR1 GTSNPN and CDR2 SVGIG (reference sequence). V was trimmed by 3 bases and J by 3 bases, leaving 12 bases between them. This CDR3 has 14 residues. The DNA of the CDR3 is TGTGCCTGGAGGCCCGACGGATTCAATCAGCCCCAGCATTTT. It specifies CAWRPDGFNQPQHF.

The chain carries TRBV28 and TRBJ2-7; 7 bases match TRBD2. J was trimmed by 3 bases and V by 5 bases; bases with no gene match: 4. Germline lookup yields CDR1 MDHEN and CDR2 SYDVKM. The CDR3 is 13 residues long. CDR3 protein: CASSEAGLYEQYF. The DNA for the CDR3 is TGTGCCAGCAGTGAAGCGGGACTCTACGAGCAGTACTTC.

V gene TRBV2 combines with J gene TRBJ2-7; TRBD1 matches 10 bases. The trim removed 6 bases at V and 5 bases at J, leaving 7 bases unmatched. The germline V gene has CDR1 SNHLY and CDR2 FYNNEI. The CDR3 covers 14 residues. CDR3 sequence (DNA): TGTGCCAGCAGCGTAGACAGGGGGCGTGACGAGCAGTACTTC. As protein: CASSVDRGRDEQYF.